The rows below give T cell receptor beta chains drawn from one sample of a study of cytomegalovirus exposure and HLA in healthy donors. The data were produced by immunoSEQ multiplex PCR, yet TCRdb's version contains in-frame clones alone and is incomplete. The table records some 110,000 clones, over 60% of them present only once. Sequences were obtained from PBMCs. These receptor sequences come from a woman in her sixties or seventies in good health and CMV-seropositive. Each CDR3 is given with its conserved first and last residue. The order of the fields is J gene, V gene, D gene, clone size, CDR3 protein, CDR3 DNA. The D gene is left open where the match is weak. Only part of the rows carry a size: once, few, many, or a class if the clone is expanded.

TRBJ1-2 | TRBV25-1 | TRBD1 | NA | CASRGDRGYGYTF | TGTGCCAGCAGAGGGGACAGGGGCTATGGCTACACCTTC
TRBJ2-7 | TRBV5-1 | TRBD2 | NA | CASSLDRTSGSYEQYF | TGCGCCAGCAGCTTGGACAGGACTAGCGGCTCCTACGAGCAGTACTTC
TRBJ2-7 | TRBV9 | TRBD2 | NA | CASSPGGGTPYEQYF | TGTGCCAGCAGCCCCGGGGGGGGGACTCCCTACGAGCAGTACTTC
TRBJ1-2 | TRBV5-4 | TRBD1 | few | CASSLDRGQSPTNYGYTF | TGTGCCAGCAGCTTGGACCGGGGACAGAGCCCTACTAACTATGGCTACACCTTC
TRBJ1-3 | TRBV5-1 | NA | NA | CASSPGSSGNTIYF | TGCGCCAGCAGTCCAGGGTCCTCTGGAAACACCATATATTTT
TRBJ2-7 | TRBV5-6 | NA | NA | CASSRTASSYEQYF | TGTGCCAGCAGCAGGACAGCCTCCTCCTACGAGCAGTACTTC
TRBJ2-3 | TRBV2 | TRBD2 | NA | CASRAGSKDTQYF | TGTGCCAGCCGAGCGGGATCGAAAGATACGCAGTATTTT
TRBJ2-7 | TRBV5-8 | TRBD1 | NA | CASSPGQGPLFGSYEQYF | TGTGCCAGCAGCCCGGGACAGGGACCTCTTTTTGGGTCCTACGAGCAGTACTTC
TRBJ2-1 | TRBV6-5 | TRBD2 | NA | CASSYQFSGRGNEQFF | TGTGCCAGCAGTTACCAATTTAGCGGGAGGGGAAATGAGCAGTTCTTC
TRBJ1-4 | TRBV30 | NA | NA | CAWSGIGVEKLFF | TGTGCCTGGAGCGGTATAGGGGTTGAAAAACTGTTTTTT
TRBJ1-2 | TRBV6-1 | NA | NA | CASSQGNQNYGYTF | TGTGCCAGCAGCCAGGGAAATCAGAACTATGGCTACACCTTC
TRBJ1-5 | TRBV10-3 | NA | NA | CAISAGAGQPQHF | TGTGCCATCAGTGCAGGGGCGGGTCAGCCCCAGCATTTT
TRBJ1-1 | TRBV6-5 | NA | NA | CASSYQPQLYTEAFF | TGTGCCAGCAGCTACCAACCACAGCTTTACACTGAAGCTTTCTTT
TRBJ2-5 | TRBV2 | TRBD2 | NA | CASITGTSGGPGVETQYF | TGTGCCAGCATAACCGGGACTAGCGGGGGCCCGGGGGTTGAGACCCAGTACTTC
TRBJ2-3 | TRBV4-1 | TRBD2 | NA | CASSQPGGTTDTQYF | TGCGCCAGCAGCCAACCCGGGGGGACCACAGACACGCAGTATTTT
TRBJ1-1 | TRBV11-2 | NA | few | CASTLLQGAEAFF | TGTGCCAGCACCCTCCTTCAGGGCGCTGAAGCTTTCTTT
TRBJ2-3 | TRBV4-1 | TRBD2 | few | CASSRAELAGAPRSTDTQYF | TGCGCCAGCAGCCGGGCAGAGCTAGCGGGGGCCCCACGAAGCACAGATACGCAGTATTTT
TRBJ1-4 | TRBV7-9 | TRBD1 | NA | CASSLVGQGRTNEKLFF | TGTGCCAGCAGCTTAGTTGGACAGGGGAGGACTAATGAAAAACTGTTTTTT
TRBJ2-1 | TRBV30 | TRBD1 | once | CAWSGQGGNEQFF | TGTGCCTGGAGCGGACAGGGGGGAAATGAGCAGTTCTTC
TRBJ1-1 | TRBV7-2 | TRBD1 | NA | CASSLAQTGYTEAFF | TGTGCCAGCAGCTTAGCACAGACAGGGTACACTGAAGCTTTCTTT
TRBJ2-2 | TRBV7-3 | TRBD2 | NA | CASRYSGGGTGELFF | TGTGCCAGCAGATATAGCGGGGGCGGCACCGGGGAGCTGTTTTTT
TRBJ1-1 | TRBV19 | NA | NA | CASSTRGGRNTEAFF | TGTGCCAGTAGTACCAGGGGCGGGAGGAACACTGAAGCTTTCTTT
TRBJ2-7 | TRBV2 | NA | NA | CASSASGGFSYEQYF | TGTGCCAGCAGCGCCAGTGGCGGGTTCTCCTACGAGCAGTACTTC
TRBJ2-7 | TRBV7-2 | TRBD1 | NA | CASSLVRGQPYF | TGTGCCAGCAGCTTGGTTAGGGGGCAGCCGTACTTC
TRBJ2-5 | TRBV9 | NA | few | CASSVDGEPQETQYF | TGTGCCAGCAGCGTAGACGGGGAGCCCCAAGAGACCCAGTACTTC
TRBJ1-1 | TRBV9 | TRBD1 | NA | CASSGAGGENTEAFF | TGTGCCAGCAGCGGAGCAGGGGGCGAGAACACTGAAGCTTTCTTT
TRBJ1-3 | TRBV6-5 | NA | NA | CASQDGRSGNTIYF | TGTGCCAGTCAAGACGGGAGGTCTGGAAACACCATATATTTT
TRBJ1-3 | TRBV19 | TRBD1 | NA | CASSAGQSRTIYF | TGTGCCAGTAGTGCGGGACAGAGTCGGACCATATATTTT
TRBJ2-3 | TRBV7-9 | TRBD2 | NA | CATITGAGSTDTQYF | TGTGCCACTATAACGGGAGCGGGGTCAACAGATACGCAGTATTTT
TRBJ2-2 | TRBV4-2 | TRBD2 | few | CASSQSGGRANTGELFF | TGTGCCAGCAGCCAATCCGGCGGGAGGGCGAACACCGGGGAGCTGTTTTTT
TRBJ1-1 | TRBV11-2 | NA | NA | CASSPSYVKNTEAFF | TGTGCCAGCAGCCCAAGCTATGTTAAGAACACTGAAGCTTTCTTT
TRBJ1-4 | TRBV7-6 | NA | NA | CASSPGGQWEKLFF | TGTGCCAGCAGCCCGGGGGGCCAATGGGAAAAACTGTTTTTT
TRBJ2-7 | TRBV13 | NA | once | CASSLIGQGNEQYF | TGTGCCAGCAGCTTAATCGGGCAGGGGAACGAGCAGTACTTC
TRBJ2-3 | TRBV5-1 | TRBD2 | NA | CASSLKLAGVTDTQYF | TGCGCCAGCAGCTTGAAACTAGCGGGGGTCACAGATACGCAGTATTTT
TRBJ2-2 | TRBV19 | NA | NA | CASWTAPGELFF | TGTGCCAGTTGGACTGCCCCCGGGGAGCTGTTTTTT
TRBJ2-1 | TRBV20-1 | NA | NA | CSASGIGQFF | TGCAGTGCTAGCGGGATAGGACAGTTCTTC
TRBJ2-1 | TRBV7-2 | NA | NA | CASSLYGASNEQFF | TGTGCCAGCAGCCTATATGGGGCCTCCAATGAGCAGTTCTTC